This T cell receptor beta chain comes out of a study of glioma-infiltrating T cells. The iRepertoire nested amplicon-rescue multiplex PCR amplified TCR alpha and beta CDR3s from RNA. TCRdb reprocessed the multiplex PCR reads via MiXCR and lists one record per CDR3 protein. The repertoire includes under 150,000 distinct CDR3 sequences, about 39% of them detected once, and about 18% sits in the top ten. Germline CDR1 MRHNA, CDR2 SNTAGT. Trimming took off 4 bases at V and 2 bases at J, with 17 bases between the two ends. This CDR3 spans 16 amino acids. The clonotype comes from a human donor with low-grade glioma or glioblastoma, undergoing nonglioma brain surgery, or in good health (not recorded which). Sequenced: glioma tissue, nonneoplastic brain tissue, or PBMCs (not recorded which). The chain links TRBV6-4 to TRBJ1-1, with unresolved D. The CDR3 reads CASSASAGIANTEAFF. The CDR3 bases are TGTGCCAGCAGTGCTTCCGCCGGGATAGCTAACACTGAAGCTTTCTTT.